This T cell receptor (beta chain) was sequenced during a study of patients and donors after allogeneic stem cell transplantation. Germline CDR1 reads DFQATT; CDR2 reads SNEGSKA (reference sequence). The V and J ends lost 5 bases and 6 bases, in that order; junction bases with no gene match: 7. The CDR3 is made up of 13 amino acids. One entry per CDR3 protein results from TCRdb running MiXCR on the RT-PCR reads. The profile shows about 25,000 distinct CDR3 sequences, roughly 7.3% of them singletons. The chain is built from TRBV20-1 and TRBJ2-3, with 8 bases identical to TRBD2. The sequence was collected from a human donor who was either an allogeneic HSCT recipient or a stem cell or donor lymphocyte infusion donor (not recorded which). It is not recorded whose cells these are; they may come from a transplant donor. The sequencing input was blood, either unsorted or a sorted T cell fraction (not recorded which). CDR3 in DNA: TGCAGTGCTCCCCGGGGGGGTTCGGATACGCAGTATTTT. Protein: CSAPRGGSDTQYF.